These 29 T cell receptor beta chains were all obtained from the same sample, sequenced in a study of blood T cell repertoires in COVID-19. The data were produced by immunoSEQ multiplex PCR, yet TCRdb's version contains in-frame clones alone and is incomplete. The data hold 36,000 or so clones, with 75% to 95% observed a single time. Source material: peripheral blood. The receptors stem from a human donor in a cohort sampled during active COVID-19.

The CDR3 DNA reads TGCGCCAGCAGCCAAGGTGGGGGGGCCACAGATACGCAGTATTTT. Encoded protein: CASSQGGGATDTQYF. The genes are TRBV4-3 and TRBJ2-3; a weak D match, TRBD2 (7 bases). Between the trimmed V and J ends, which lost 1 base and 2 bases, there was a span of 10 bases. Germline CDR1 is LGHNA and CDR2 is YSLEER. This CDR3 has 15 residues.

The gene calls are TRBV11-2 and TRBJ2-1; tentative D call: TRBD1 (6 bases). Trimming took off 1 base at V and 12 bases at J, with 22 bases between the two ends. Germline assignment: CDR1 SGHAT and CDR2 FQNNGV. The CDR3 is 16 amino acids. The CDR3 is CASSLVGFHGTSMQFF. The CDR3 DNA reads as TGTGCCAGCAGCTTAGTCGGGTTCCATGGGACATCGATGCAGTTCTTC.

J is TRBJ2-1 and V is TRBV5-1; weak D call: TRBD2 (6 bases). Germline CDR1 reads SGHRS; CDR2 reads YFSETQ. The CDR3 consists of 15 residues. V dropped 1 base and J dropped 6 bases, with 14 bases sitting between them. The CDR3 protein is CASSLRGGVSNEQFF. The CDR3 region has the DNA TGCGCCAGCAGCTTGAGGGGAGGCGTCTCCAATGAGCAGTTCTTC.

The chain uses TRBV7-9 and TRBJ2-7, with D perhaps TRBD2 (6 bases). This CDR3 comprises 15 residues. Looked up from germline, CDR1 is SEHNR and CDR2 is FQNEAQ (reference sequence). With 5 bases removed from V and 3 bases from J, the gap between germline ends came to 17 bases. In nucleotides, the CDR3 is TGTGCCAGCAGCGCCTACTCCACCGGGAGCTACGAGCAGTACTTC. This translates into CASSAYSTGSYEQYF.

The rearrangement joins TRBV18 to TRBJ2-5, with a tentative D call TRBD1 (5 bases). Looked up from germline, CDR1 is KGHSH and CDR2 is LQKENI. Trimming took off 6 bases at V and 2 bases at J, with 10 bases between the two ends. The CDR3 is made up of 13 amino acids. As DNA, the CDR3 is TGTGCCAGCTCCGGACAAGCTCAAGAGACCCAGTACTTC. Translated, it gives CASSGQAQETQYF.

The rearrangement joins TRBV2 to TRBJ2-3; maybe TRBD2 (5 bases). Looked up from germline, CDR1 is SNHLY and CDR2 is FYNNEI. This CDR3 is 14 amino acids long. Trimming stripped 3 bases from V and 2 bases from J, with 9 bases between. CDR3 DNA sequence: TGTGCCAGCAGTGATGGACTTATCACAGATACGCAGTATTTT. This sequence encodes CASSDGLITDTQYF.

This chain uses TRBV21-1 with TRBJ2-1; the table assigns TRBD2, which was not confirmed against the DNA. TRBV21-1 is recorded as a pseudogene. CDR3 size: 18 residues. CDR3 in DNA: TGTGCCAGCACCCCCAAGCGGGAGGGCCGATTATCTAAGGATGAGCAGTTCTTC. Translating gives CASTPKREGRLSKDEQFF.

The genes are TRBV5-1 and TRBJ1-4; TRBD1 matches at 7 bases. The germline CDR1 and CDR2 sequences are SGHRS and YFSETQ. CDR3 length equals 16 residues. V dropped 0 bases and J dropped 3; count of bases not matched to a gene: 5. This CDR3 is CASSLGQGVANEKLFF. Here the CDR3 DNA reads TGCGCCAGCAGCTTGGGGCAGGGGGTTGCTAATGAAAAACTGTTTTTT.

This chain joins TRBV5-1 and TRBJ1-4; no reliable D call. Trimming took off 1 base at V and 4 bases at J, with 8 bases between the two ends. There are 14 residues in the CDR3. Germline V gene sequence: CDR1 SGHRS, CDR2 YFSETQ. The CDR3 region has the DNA TGCGCCAGCAGCTTGACCGGAGGTAATGAAAAACTGTTTTTT. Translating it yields CASSLTGGNEKLFF.

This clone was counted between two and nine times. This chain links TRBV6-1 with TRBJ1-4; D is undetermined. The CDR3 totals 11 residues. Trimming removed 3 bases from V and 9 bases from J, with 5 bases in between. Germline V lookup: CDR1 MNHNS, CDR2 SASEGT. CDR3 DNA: TGTGCCAGCAGTGACAGAAAAAAACTGTTTTTT. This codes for CASSDRKKLFF.

The CDR3 region is CASSRPTSGRANTGELFF. As DNA, the CDR3 is TGTGCCAGCAGCCGCCCGACTAGCGGGAGGGCGAACACCGGGGAGCTGTTTTTT. The chain carries TRBV3-1 (or the pseudogene TRBV3-2) and TRBJ2-2; TRBD2 matches 14 bases. Unmatched junction bases numbered 4, after V lost 4 bases and J lost 0 bases. The length of the CDR3 is 18 residues. Germline assignment: CDR1 LGHDT and CDR2 YNNKEL (reference sequence).

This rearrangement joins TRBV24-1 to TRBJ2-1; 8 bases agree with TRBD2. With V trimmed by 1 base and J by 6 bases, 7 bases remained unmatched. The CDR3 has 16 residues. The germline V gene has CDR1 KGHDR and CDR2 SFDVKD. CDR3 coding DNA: TGTGCCACCAGTGATTTCGGCGGGGGGCGTGTCAATGAGCAGTTCTTC. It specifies CATSDFGGGRVNEQFF.

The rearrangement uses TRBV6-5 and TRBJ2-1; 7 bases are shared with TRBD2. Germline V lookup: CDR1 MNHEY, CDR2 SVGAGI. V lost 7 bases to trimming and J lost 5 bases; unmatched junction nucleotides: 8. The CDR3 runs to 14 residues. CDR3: CASMKGRAHNEQFF. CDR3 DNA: TGTGCCAGCATGAAAGGGAGGGCCCACAATGAGCAGTTCTTC.

Here the CDR3 DNA reads TGTGCCACCAGCAGGAGACAGGGGGCGGATGGCTACACCTTC. This encodes CATSRRQGADGYTF. This rearrangement joins TRBV15 to TRBJ1-2; 10 bases map to TRBD1. V shed 3 bases, J shed 6 bases, and the junction held 4 bases outside the gene matches. This CDR3 is built from 14 residues. Germline CDR1 and CDR2: LNHNV and YYDKDF (reference sequence).

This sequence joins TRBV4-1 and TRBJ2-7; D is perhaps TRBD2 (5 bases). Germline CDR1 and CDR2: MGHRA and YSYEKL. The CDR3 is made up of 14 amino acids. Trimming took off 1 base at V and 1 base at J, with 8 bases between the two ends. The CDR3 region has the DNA TGCGCCAGCAGCCAAGTACTAGAGTCCTACGAGCAGTACTTC. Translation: CASSQVLESYEQYF.

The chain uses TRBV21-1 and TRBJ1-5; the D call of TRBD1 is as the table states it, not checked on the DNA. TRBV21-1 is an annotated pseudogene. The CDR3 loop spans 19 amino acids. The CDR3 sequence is CASSKALPQSRDRDQPQHF. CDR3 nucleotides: TGTGCCAGCAGCAAAGCGCTTCCCCAGTCCCGGGACAGGGACCAGCCCCAGCATTTT.

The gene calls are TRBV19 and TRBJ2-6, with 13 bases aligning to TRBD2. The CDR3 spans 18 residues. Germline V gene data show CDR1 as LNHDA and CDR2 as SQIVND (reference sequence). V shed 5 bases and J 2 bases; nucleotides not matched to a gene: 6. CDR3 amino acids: CASSVLGLAGTGANVLTF. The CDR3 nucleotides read TGTGCCAGTAGTGTCTTGGGACTAGCGGGAACTGGGGCCAACGTCCTGACTTTC.

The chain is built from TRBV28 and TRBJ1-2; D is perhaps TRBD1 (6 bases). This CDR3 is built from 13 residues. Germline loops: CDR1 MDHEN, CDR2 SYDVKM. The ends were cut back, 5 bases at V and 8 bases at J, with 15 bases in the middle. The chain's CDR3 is CASSRDRRKGYTF. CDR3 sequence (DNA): TGTGCCAGCAGTCGAGACAGGAGGAAGGGCTACACCTTC.

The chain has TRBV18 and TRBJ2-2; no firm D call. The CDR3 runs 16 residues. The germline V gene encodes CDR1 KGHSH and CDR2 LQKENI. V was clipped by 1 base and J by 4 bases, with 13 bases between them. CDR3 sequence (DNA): TGTGCCAGCTCACCACTTCCGAGCCGTAGCACCGGGGAGCTGTTTTTT. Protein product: CASSPLPSRSTGELFF.

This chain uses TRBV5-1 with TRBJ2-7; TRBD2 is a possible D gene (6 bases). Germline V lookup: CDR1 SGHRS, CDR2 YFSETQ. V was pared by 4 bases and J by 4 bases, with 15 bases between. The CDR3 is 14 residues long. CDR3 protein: CASSETGLTYEQYF. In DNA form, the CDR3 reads TGCGCCAGCAGCGAGACGGGACTCACATACGAGCAGTACTTC.

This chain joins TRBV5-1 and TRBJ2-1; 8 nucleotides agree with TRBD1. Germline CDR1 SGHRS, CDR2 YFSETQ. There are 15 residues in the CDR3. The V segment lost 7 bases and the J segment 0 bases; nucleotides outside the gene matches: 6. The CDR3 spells CASYRTGSSYNEQFF. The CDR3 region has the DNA TGCGCCAGCTACCGGACAGGGAGCTCCTACAATGAGCAGTTCTTC.

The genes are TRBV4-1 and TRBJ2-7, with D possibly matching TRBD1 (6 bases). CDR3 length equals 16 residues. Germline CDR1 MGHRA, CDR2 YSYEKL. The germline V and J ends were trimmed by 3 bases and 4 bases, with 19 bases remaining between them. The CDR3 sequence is CASSHLLRTAIYEQYF. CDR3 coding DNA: TGCGCCAGCAGCCACCTACTGCGGACAGCTATATACGAGCAGTACTTC.

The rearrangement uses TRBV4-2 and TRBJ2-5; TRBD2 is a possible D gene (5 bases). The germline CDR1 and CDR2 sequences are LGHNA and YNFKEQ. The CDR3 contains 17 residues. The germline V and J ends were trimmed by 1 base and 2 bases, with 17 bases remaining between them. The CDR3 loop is CASSQGPGGPQQETQYF. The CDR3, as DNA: TGTGCCAGCAGCCAAGGGCCTGGCGGGCCCCAACAAGAGACCCAGTACTTC.

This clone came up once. CDR3 loop: CASSYSAGGLGEQFF. CDR3 coding DNA: TGTGCCAGCAGTTACTCTGCGGGAGGGCTAGGGGAGCAGTTCTTC. The gene calls are TRBV6-5 and TRBJ2-1; 9 nucleotides line up with TRBD2. The CDR3 is 15 residues long. Trimming took 0 bases from V and 10 from J; bases not matched to a gene: 7. CDR1 and CDR2 (germline): MNHEY, SVGAGI.

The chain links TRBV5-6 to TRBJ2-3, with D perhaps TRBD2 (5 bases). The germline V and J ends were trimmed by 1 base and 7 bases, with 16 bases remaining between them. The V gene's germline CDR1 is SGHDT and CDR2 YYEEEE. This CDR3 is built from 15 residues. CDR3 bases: TGTGCCAGCAGCTTGAATACGGGCCCGGGGTATACGCAGTATTTT. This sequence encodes CASSLNTGPGYTQYF.

The CDR3 sequence is CASSVDPRGPTSGSTDTQYF. DNA for the CDR3: TGTGCCAGCAGCGTAGACCCTCGGGGCCCTACTAGCGGCAGCACAGATACGCAGTATTTT. The chain carries TRBV9 and TRBJ2-3; the match to TRBD2 covers 8 bases. Trimming took 0 bases from V and 0 from J; bases not matched to a gene: 15. Germline V gives CDR1 SGDLS, CDR2 YYNGEE. There are 20 residues in the CDR3.

The CDR3 loop is CASSIAQGRAGELFF. The CDR3 nucleotides are TGTGCCAGTAGTATCGCGCAGGGGAGAGCCGGGGAGCTGTTTTTT. The chain employs TRBV19 and TRBJ2-2, with D tentatively TRBD1 (6 bases). This CDR3 region has 15 residues. The V and J ends lost 3 bases and 6 bases respectively, with 14 bases between them. Germline V gene lookup returns CDR1 LNHDA and CDR2 SQIVND (reference sequence).

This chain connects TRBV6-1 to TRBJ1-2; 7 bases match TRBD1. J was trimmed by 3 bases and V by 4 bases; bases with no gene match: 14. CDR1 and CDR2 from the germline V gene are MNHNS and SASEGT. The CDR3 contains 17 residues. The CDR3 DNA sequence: TGTGCCAGCAGTGGACCCCCGGACAGGTTCTTCTACTATGGCTACACCTTC. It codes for CASSGPPDRFFYYGYTF.

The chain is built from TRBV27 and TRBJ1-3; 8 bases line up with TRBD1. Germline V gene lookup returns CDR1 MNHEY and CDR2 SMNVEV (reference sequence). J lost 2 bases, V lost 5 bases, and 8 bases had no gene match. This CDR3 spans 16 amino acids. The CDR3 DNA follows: TGTGCCAGCAGTCCAAGACAGGGGTGGGCTGGAAACACCATATATTTT. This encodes CASSPRQGWAGNTIYF.